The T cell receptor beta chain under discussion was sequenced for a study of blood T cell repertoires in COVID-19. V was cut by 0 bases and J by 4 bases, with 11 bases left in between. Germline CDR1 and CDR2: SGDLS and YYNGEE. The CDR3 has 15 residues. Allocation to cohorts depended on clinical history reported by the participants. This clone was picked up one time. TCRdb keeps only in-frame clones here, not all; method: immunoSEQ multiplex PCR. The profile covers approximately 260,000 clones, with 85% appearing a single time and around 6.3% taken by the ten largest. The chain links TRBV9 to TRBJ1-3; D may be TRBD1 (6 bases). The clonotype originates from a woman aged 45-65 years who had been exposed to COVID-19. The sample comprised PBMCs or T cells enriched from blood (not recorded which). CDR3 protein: CASSVAQGPGNTIYF. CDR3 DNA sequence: TGTGCCAGCAGCGTAGCTCAGGGGCCAGGAAACACCATATATTTT. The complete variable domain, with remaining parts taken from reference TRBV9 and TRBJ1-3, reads DSGVTQTPKHLITATGQRVTLRCSPRSGDLSVYWYQQSLDQGLQFLIQYYNGEERAKGNILERFSAQQFPDLHSELNLSSLELGDSALYFCASSVAQGPGNTIYFGEGSWLTVV.